The 21 T cell receptor beta chains below all came from one sample that was sequenced in a study of CD8+ T cells in alopecia areata. Extraction and reverse transcription of RNA yielded cDNA as the sequencing template. The protocol was immunoSEQ multiplex PCR, while the TCRdb copy is restricted to in-frame clones and leaves out a portion. The specimen has roughly 110,000 clones, none found just once. The source material was lesional skin. The receptors stem from a C3H/HeJ mouse with alopecia areata. This strain's MHC haplotype is H2-k.

This clone was found a few times. DNA and listed protein disagree at residue 11, so the protein shown here was translated from the DNA. The genes and germline here are from mouse. The same CDR3 is also encoded by other DNA sequences in this sample. This chain's CDR3 is CASGGRGDNSPLYF. The covered CDR3 bases are TGTGCCAGCGGCGGCAGGGGGGATAATTCGCCC. The chain recombines TRBV13-2 with TRBJ1-6, with 7 nucleotides matching TRBD1. The read terminates 3 residues ahead of where the CDR3 ends, so the germline J gene completes it. TRBJ1-6 is labeled an ORF, and its function is uncertain. The germline V gene encodes CDR1 NNHNN and CDR2 SYGAGS (reference sequence). This CDR3 spans 14 amino acids. V lost 5 bases and J lost 5; bases outside the gene matches: 4.

A few counts support this clone. These gene names are mouse names. The same CDR3 is also encoded by other DNA sequences in this sample. The CDR3 bases that were read are TGTGCCAGCAGTATTCGGACAGGGTCC. Translation gives CASSIRTGS. The CDR3 reads in full as CASSIRTGSDYTF. The chain uses TRBV19 and TRBJ1-2, with 8 bases aligning to TRBD1. The read falls 4 residues short of the CDR3 end, and the missing part is taken from the germline J gene. Germline loops: CDR1 FNHDT, CDR2 SITEND (reference sequence). The CDR3 extends over 13 amino acids.

On this clone: Mouse gene names apply. The observed sequence ends 4 residues before the CDR3 terminus, with the missing tail filled in from the germline J gene. The rearrangement uses TRBV1 and TRBJ2-4; TRBD2 is a possible D gene (6 bases). CDR1 NSQYPW and CDR2 LRSPGD come from the germline V gene (reference sequence). CDR3 length: 17 residues. V was shortened by 0 bases and J by 0 bases, with 13 bases between the two germline ends. The CDR3 sequence is CTCSADPDWTSQNTLYF. Partial CDR3 DNA: TGCACCTGCAGTGCAGATCCAGACTGGACTAGTCAAAAC.

A word on this clone: Genes here carry mouse names. The missing CDR3 end, 4 residues past where the read stops, is filled in from the germline J gene. The J gene is TRBJ2-4, the V gene TRBV31, with TRBD2 identical over 7 bases. The V segment lost 2 bases and the J segment 1 base; nucleotides outside the gene matches: 3. The CDR3 length is 14 residues. Germline V CDR1 and CDR2: GKSSPN, SITVG. The CDR3 reads CAWSSTGGQNTLYF. CDR3 DNA (partial): TGTGCCTGGAGTTCAACTGGGGGTCAAAAC.

In regard to this clone: The gene symbols are mouse symbols. The read finishes 4 residues shy of the CDR3 end, and the germline J gene is used to complete it. The chain links TRBV14 to TRBJ1-2; D may be TRBD1 (6 bases). This CDR3 has 15 residues. The V and J ends lost 2 bases and 0 bases respectively, with 11 bases between them. Germline CDR1 is SGHDT and CDR2 is FRDEAV. Partial CDR3 DNA: TGTGCCAGCAGTTTGGGGGACAATGCAAACTCC. This encodes CASSLGDNANS. In full, the CDR3 reads CASSLGDNANSDYTF.

This clone was seen at least ten times. Mouse gene names and germline throughout. The read is 4 residues too short to cover the CDR3 end, so that end is filled in from the germline J gene. The chain recombines TRBV1 with TRBJ2-1; 7 bases match TRBD1. Germline loops: CDR1 NSQYPW, CDR2 LRSPGD (reference sequence). The CDR3 covers 14 residues. The junction had 2 bases not matched to a gene; V was cut back by 0 bases and J by 6 bases. The covered CDR3 bases are TGCACCTGCAGTGCAGAGACAGGGTCTGCT. Its translation is CTCSAETGSA. The complete CDR3 reads CTCSAETGSAEQFF.

A word on this clone: The gene names here belong to mouse. The CDR3 spells CTCSAWTENTEVFF. The covered CDR3 bases are TGCACCTGCAGTGCTTGGACAGAGAACACA. The V and J genes are TRBV1 and TRBJ1-1; D might be TRBD1 (6 bases). The CDR3 end lies 4 residues beyond the end of the read and is filled in from the germline J gene. Germline CDR1 NSQYPW, CDR2 LRSPGD (reference sequence). The CDR3 length is 14 residues. V was shortened by 3 bases and J by 0 bases, with 8 bases between the two germline ends.

This clone was observed a few times. Gene names are mouse gene names. With the read ending 4 residues before the CDR3 end, the germline J gene is used to fill in that end. The V call is TRBV19, the J call TRBJ1-1; possibly TRBD1 for D (5 bases). Trimming cost V 2 bases and J 1 base, with 9 bases left between them. Germline lookup yields CDR1 FNHDT and CDR2 SITEND (reference sequence). The CDR3 covers 14 residues. CDR3 sequence reads: CASSILGGNTEVFF. CDR3 DNA (partial): TGTGCCAGCAGTATCCTGGGGGGAAACACA.

A word on this clone: Gene names are mouse gene names. The sequenced fragment ends 4 residues before the CDR3 boundary, so the rest is inferred from the germline J gene. The chain links TRBV19 to TRBJ1-4, with TRBD1 matching 7 bases. The CDR3 covers 13 residues. Germline V gene lookup returns CDR1 FNHDT and CDR2 SITEND (reference sequence). Losses at the gene ends were 6 bases for V and 4 bases for J; bases not matched to a gene: 3. CDR3 bases read: TGTGCCAGCACCGGGACAGACAACGAA. It encodes CASTGTDNE. The entire CDR3 protein reads CASTGTDNERLFF.

Notes on this clone: Mouse germline and gene names are used. The read terminates 4 residues before the CDR3 end, so the remaining end is supplied by the germline J gene. The chain recombines TRBV19 with TRBJ2-1; a possible D gene is TRBD1 (6 bases). Germline V gives CDR1 FNHDT, CDR2 SITEND (reference sequence). This CDR3 comprises 13 residues. The part of the CDR3 DNA that was read is TGTGCCAGCAGTATAGGAGGGACAACT. Its translation is CASSIGGTT. The CDR3 in full is CASSIGGTTEQFF.

This clone was observed a handful of times. Mouse names are used for the genes. The read terminates 4 residues ahead of where the CDR3 ends, so the germline J gene completes it. This chain connects TRBV19 to TRBJ2-7; 12 positions match TRBD2. Germline V gene sequence: CDR1 FNHDT, CDR2 SITEND (reference sequence). The length of the CDR3 is 15 residues. CDR3 DNA (partial): TGTGCCAGCAGTCCCACCGGGACTGGGGGGTAT. Its protein product is CASSPTGTGGY. The CDR3, in full, reads CASSPTGTGGYEQYF. The full variable domain, with the rest looked up from reference TRBV19 and TRBJ2-7, is GGIITQTPKFLIGQEGQKLTLKCQQNFNHDTMYWYRQDSGKGLRLIYYSITENDLQKGDLSEGYDASREKKSSFSLTVTSAQKNEMAVFLCASSPTGTGGYEQYFGPGTRLTVL.

Worth noting for this clone: The germline and genes are mouse ones. The read falls 4 residues short of the CDR3 end, and the missing part is taken from the germline J gene. V is TRBV1 and J is TRBJ2-2; a possible D gene is TRBD1 (6 bases). With 1 base removed from V and 0 bases from J, the gap between germline ends came to 9 bases. The CDR3 totals 16 residues. CDR1 and CDR2 from the germline V gene are NSQYPW and LRSPGD (reference sequence). The CDR3 bases that were read are TGCACCTGCAGTGCAGGGACAGCAACAAACACCGGG. Translated: CTCSAGTATNTG. The entire CDR3 sequence reads CTCSAGTATNTGQLYF.

A word on this clone: Germline and genes here are mouse. The read terminates 4 residues before the CDR3 end, so the remaining end is supplied by the germline J gene. V and J are TRBV13-3 and TRBJ2-2; the match to TRBD2 covers 7 bases. V was clipped by 4 bases and J by 0 bases; unmatched bases: 6. This CDR3 has 16 residues. CDR1 is NNHDY, CDR2 SYVADS, per germline. CDR3: CASSPTGTSNTGQLYF. The DNA read from the CDR3 is TGTGCCAGCAGTCCGACTGGGACTTCAAACACCGGG.

In regard to this clone: Each gene name is a mouse one. The read terminates 4 residues before the CDR3 end, so the remaining end is supplied by the germline J gene. The chain joins TRBV12-1 to TRBJ1-2; maybe TRBD1 (6 bases). Germline V gene data show CDR1 as SGHSN and CDR2 as HYEKVE. V was pared by 2 bases and J by 0 bases, with 12 bases between. This CDR3 spans 15 amino acids. The chain's CDR3 is CASSPPGQPNSDYTF. The part of the CDR3 DNA that was read is TGTGCCAGCTCTCCTCCGGGACAACCAAACTCC.

To note about this clone: Gene names follow the mouse nomenclature. The CDR3 goes on 4 residues after the read ends, and that part is filled in from the germline J gene. V gene TRBV1 combines with J gene TRBJ2-1, with TRBD2 matching 10 bases. CDR1 is NSQYPW and CDR2 is LRSPGD in the germline V gene (reference sequence). The CDR3 spans 15 residues. The chain's CDR3 is CTCSAPTGGWAEQFF. CDR3 bases read: TGCACCTGCAGTGCCCCGACTGGGGGGTGGGCT.

This clone has more than one count but fewer than ten. Gene names and germline match the mouse. The CDR3 is cut off 4 residues early in the read; its end comes from the germline J gene. The chain joins TRBV13-1 to TRBJ2-7, with 10 bases lining up with TRBD2. The CDR3 runs 15 residues. Germline CDR1 and CDR2: NSHNY and SYGAGN. The J segment lost 3 bases and the V segment lost 0 bases, leaving 3 bases of the junction unmatched. The part of the CDR3 DNA that was read is TGTGCCAGCAGTGATGGAGGGACTGGGGTCTAT. It codes for CASSDGGTGVY. The complete CDR3 protein is CASSDGGTGVYEQYF.

A word on this clone: Gene names are mouse gene names. The read terminates 4 residues ahead of where the CDR3 ends, so the germline J gene completes it. The chain recombines TRBV1 with TRBJ2-1, with 11 bases lining up with TRBD1. The CDR3 runs 16 residues. From germline, CDR1 is NSQYPW and CDR2 LRSPGD (reference sequence). CDR3 loop: CTCSAVRTGGRAEQFF. The DNA read from the CDR3 is TGCACCTGCAGTGCAGTTAGGACAGGGGGCCGGGCT.

This clone came up a few times. Germline and genes here are mouse. The read is 4 residues too short to cover the CDR3 end, so that end is filled in from the germline J gene. This sequence joins TRBV1 and TRBJ2-7, with 8 positions matching TRBD1. The J segment lost 0 bases and the V segment lost 1 base, leaving 2 bases of the junction unmatched. This CDR3 spans 15 amino acids. The germline CDR1 and CDR2 sequences are NSQYPW and LRSPGD (reference sequence). The part of the CDR3 DNA that was read is TGCACCTGCAGTGCAGGGACAGGGCACTCCTAT. Amino acids: CTCSAGTGHSY. Given in full, the CDR3 is CTCSAGTGHSYEQYF.

Only a few counts were recorded for this clone. Gene names refer to mouse genes. With the read ending 4 residues before the CDR3 end, the germline J gene is used to fill in that end. The J gene is TRBJ2-7, the V gene TRBV19; TRBD2 agrees at 9 bases. CDR3 length: 14 residues. Germline CDR1 is FNHDT and CDR2 is SITEND (reference sequence). The covered CDR3 bases are TGTGCCAGCAGTACCCTGGGGGGGGAGTAT. It encodes CASSTLGGEY. The entire CDR3 is CASSTLGGEYEQYF.

For this clone: The genes are named according to mouse. The read terminates 4 residues ahead of where the CDR3 ends, so the germline J gene completes it. The rearrangement joins TRBV19 to TRBJ1-4; 7 bases align to TRBD1. The V and J ends lost 4 bases and 3 bases, in that order; junction bases with no gene match: 9. Germline CDR1 and CDR2: FNHDT and SITEND (reference sequence). This CDR3 region has 16 residues. This CDR3 is CASSPHDRVANERLFF. CDR3 bases read: TGTGCCAGCAGTCCACATGACAGGGTCGCCAACGAA.

This clone showed up just a few times. Gene names and germline match the mouse. The read terminates 4 residues before the CDR3 end, so the remaining end is supplied by the germline J gene. V and J are TRBV1 and TRBJ2-5; TRBD2 aligns across 13 bases. The V gene's germline CDR1 is NSQYPW and CDR2 LRSPGD (reference sequence). This CDR3 has 17 amino acids. Incomplete CDR3 DNA: TGCACCTGCAGTGCCCCTGGACTGGGGGGGCGCGAAGAC. It specifies CTCSAPGLGGRED. The whole CDR3 sequence is CTCSAPGLGGREDTQYF.